This T cell receptor beta chain was documented in a study of blood T cell repertoires in COVID-19. At the level of the study: Donors in the United States, Italy and Spain gave samples during acute or convalescent COVID-19.

Between the trimmed V and J ends, which lost 6 bases and 3 bases, there was a span of 12 bases. The V gene's germline CDR1 is MDHEN and CDR2 SYDVKM. CDR3 length: 15 amino acids. The table came from immunoSEQ multiplex PCR; TCRdb's copy has only in-frame clones and leaves some out. The sample has around 280,000 clones, 90% seen once; the top ten hold 1.7%. V and J are TRBV28 and TRBJ1-6, with D possibly matching TRBD1 (5 bases). The sequenced sample consisted of PBMCs or T cells enriched from blood (not recorded which). The receptor's source is a woman younger than 35 with acute COVID-19. The CDR3 DNA is TGTGCCAGCAGGGTGACAGAGCTCTATAATTCACCCCTCCACTTT. Its translation is CASRVTELYNSPLHF.